This T cell receptor (beta chain) was sequenced in a study of B cell selection in AIRE deficiency (dated by TCRdb to the late 2010s). Study-level background: Researchers compared TCRbeta repertoires of sorted blood CD4+ conventional T cells and regulatory T cells in AIRE-deficient patients with those in healthy controls. The TCR-sequenced cohort comprised about five AIRE-deficient APECED patients and about five healthy control donors. Points the paper makes about the study in general: Approximately 33% of the Treg TCRbeta sequences shared among healthy donors turned up in patient Tconv cells, suggesting that Treg-biased clones are diverted into the Tconv compartment. Among approximately 3,500 shared Treg TCRbeta sequences, around 32% were found to be shared only among healthy donors and approximately 9% only among patients, suggesting that Treg selection is less efficient in the absence of AIRE. In terms of TCRBV gene usage, CDR3 length and TCR diversity, Tconv and Treg cells from AIRE-deficient patients looked similar to Tconv and Treg cells from healthy donors. CDR3s were shorter in shared Treg sequences, reflecting a bias toward rearrangements that have few non-templated nucleotide insertions. Only TCRbeta chains were sequenced; approximately 40% of shared healthy-donor Treg sequences also occurred in healthy Tconv, possibly because of differing TCRalpha chains.

Regulatory T cells were sorted as cells that were CD4+CD25hiCD127low/negative. The AIRE-deficient patients had APECED syndrome. Sorting of Tconv and Treg cells intended for TCRbeta sequencing was performed on a FACSAria flow cytometer. The sorted cells were collected in 5-ml round-bottom polystyrene tubes, and the dry cell pellets were frozen at -80 degrees C prior to sequencing. TCRbeta chain sequencing was performed with the immunoSEQ platform. In the paper's pipeline: When Treg repertoires were pooled, 55,000 to 65,000 distinct TCRbeta sequences were obtained from patients and around 1x10^5 from healthy donors. Public Treg TCRbeta sequences were defined as those shared by two or more individuals and were then searched for in Tconv repertoires. Differences between groups were assessed using Mann-Whitney U tests with Bonferroni-Dunn correction in GraphPad Prism 7.03. TCRdb's version of the immuneACCESS table is confined to in-frame rearrangements and falls short of the full clone set. An unresolved V gene accounts for under half of the shortfall where checked; the remainder is of unknown origin. That table gives V, J and clone size, and the DNA gave D and trimming. The sample table lists roughly 4,900 clones, approximately 87% of them with a count of one. Of the sample, approximately 2.8% falls within the top ten clones.

The cysteine opens and the phenylalanine closes a CDR3 of 12 amino acids. The CDR3 DNA has 36 bases and is translated from base 1. V was cut back by 4 bases and J by 7 bases, leaving a gap of 10 bases between them. The germline V gene (reference sequence) gives CDR1 as WNHNN and CDR2 as SYGVQD. Note on this clone: Its antigen has not been determined. No per-base quality is available; no much larger clone lies one base away.

The specimen sequenced was Tregs sorted from PBMCs. The chain is assembled from TRBV10-1 and TRBJ1-2; a confident D gene designation cannot be given. This TCR derives from a human donor with AIRE deficiency. The CDR3 corresponds to CASSGRVVGYTF. The base sequence is TGCGCCAGCAGTGGGCGGGTAGTTGGCTACACCTTC.